This record covers a single T cell receptor (beta chain). The sample belongs to a study of blood T cell repertoires in COVID-19. Background on the study: Whether acute or convalescent, the COVID-19 samples came from the United States, Italy and Spain. Nucleic acid was either cDNA or gDNA, and it came from T cells, B-cell-depleted T cells, or PBMCs.

Generated by immunoSEQ multiplex PCR, the TCRdb table keeps only in-frame clones and is missing some. The sample holds roughly 350,000 clones, 85% seen once. Sequencing was carried out using peripheral blood. The source is a woman between 18 and 29 years old with acute or convalescent COVID-19.

The CDR3 region has the DNA TGCGCCAGCAGCCACAATAGCGGGAGCACAGATACGCAGTATTTT. This translates into CASSHNSGSTDTQYF. The chain has TRBV4-1 and TRBJ2-3, with 7 bases fitting TRBD2. The J segment lost 0 bases and the V segment lost 3 bases, leaving 3 bases of the junction unmatched. The CDR3 is made up of 15 amino acids. CDR1 MGHRA and CDR2 YSYEKL come from the germline V gene.